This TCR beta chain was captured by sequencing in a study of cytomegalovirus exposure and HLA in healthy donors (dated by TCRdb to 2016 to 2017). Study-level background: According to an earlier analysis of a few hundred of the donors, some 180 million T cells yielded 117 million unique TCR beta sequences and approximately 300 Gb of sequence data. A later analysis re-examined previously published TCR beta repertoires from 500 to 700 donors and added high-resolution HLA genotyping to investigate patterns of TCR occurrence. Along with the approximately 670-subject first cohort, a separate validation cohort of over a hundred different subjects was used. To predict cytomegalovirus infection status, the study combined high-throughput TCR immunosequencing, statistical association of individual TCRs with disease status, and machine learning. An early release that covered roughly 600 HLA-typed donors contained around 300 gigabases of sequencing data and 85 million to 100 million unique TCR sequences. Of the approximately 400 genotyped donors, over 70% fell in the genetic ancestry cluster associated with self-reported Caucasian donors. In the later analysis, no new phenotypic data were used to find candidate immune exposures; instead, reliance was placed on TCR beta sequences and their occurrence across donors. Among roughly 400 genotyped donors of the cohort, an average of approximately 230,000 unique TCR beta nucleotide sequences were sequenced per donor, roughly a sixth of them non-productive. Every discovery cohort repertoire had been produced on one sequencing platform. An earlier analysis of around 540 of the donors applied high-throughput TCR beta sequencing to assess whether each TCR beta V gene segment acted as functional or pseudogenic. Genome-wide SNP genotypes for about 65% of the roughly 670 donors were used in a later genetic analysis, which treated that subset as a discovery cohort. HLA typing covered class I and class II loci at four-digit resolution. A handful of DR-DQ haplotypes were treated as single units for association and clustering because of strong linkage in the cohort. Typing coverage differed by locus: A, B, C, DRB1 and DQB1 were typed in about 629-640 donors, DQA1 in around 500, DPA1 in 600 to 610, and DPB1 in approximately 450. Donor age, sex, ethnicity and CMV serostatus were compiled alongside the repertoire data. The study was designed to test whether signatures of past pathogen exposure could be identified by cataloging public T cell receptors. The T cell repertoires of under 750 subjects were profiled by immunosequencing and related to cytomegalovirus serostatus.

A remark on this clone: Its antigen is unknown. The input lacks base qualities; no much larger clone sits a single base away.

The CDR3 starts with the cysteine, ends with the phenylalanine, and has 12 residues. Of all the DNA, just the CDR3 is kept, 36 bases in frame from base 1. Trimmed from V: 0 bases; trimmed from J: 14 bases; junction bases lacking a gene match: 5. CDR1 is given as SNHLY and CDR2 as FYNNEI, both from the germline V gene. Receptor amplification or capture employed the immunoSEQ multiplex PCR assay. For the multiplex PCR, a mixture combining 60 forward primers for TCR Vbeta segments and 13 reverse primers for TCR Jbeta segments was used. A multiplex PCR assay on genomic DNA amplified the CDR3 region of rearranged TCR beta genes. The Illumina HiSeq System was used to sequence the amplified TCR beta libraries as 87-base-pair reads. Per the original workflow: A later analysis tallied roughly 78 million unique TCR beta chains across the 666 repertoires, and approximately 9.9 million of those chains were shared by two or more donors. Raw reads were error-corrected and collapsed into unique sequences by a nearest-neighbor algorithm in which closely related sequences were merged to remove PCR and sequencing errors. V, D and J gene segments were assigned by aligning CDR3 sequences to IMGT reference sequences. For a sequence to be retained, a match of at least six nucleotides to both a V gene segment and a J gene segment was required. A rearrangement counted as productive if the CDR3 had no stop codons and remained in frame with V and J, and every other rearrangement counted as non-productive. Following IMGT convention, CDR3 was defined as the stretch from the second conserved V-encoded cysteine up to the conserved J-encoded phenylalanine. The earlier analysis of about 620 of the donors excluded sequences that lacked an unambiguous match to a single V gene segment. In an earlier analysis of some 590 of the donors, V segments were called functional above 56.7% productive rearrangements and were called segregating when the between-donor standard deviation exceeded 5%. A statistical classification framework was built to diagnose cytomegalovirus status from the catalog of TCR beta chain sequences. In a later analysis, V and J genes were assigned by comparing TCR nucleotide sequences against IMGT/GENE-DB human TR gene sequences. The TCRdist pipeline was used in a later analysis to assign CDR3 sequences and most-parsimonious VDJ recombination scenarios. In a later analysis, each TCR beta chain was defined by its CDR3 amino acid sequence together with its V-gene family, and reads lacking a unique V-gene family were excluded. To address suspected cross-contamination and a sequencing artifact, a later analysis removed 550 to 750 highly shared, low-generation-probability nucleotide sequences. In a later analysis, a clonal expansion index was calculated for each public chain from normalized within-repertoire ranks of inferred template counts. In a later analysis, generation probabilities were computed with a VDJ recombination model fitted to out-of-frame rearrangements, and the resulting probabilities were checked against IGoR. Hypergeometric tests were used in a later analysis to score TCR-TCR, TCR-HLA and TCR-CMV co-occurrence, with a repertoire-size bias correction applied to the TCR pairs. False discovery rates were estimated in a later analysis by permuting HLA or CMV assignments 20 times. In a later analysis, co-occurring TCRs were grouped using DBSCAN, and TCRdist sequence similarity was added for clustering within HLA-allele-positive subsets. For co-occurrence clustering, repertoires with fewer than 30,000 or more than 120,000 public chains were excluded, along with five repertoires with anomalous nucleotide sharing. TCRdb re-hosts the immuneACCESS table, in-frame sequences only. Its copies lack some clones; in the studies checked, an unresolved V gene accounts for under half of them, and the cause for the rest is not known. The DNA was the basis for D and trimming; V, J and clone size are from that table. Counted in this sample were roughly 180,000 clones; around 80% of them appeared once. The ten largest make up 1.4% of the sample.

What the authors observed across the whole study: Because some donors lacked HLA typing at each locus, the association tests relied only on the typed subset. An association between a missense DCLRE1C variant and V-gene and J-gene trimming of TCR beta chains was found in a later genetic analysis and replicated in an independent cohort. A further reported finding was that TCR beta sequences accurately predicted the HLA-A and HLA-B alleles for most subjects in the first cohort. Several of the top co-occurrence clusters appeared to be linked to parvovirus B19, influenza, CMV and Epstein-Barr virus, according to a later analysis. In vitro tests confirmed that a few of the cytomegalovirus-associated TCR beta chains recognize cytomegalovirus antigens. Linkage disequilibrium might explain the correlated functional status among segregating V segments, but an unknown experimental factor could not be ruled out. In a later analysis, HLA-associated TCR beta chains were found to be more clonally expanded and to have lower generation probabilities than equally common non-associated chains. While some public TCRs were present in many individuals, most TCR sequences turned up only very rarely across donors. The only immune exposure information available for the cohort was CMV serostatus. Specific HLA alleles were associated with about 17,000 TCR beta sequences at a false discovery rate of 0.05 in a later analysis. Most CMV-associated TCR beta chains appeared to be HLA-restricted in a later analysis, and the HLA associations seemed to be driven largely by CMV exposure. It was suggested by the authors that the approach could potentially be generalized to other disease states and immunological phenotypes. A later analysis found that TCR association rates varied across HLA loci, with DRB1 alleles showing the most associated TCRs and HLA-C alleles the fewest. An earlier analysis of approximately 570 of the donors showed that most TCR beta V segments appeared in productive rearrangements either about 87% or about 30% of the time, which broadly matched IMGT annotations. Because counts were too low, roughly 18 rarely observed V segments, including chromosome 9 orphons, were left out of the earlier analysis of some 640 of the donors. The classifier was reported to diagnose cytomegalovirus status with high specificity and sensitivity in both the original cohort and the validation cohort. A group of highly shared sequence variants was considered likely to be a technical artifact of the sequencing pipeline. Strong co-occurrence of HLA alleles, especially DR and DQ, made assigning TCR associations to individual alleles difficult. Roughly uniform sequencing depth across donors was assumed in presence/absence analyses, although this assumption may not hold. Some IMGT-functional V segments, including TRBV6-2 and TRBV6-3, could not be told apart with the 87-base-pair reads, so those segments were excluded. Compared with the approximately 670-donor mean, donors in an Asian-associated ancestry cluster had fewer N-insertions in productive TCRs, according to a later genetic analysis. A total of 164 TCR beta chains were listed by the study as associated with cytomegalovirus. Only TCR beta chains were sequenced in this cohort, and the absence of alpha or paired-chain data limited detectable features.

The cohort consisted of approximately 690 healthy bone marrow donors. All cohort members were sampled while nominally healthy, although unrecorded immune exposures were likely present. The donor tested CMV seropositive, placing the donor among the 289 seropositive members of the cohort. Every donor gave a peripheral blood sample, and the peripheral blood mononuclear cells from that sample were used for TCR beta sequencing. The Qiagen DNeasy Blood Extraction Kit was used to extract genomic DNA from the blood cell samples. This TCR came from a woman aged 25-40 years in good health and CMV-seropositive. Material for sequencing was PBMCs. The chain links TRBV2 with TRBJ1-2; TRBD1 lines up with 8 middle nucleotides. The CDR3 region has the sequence CASSEAGQAKTF. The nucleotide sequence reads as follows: TGTGCCAGCAGTGAAGCGGGACAGGCTAAAACCTTC.